The 9 T cell receptor beta chains listed next were all sequenced from one sample in a study of OX40 agonist ivuxolimab in advanced cancers. Assay: immunoSEQ multiplex PCR; the TCRdb copy retains only in-frame clones and omits some. This table holds some 95,000 clones, around 85% found once. The starting material was CD4+ or CD8+ T cells sorted from blood, obtained in a trial of the OX40 agonist ivuxolimab. These receptors came from an adult with an advanced solid tumor such as melanoma, head and neck, liver or kidney cancer.

Only one count was recorded for this clone. V usage is TRBV5-1 and J usage is TRBJ2-7; D is unresolved. The CDR3 spans 14 residues. CDR1 SGHRS and CDR2 YFSETQ come from the germline V gene. With 1 base removed from V and 0 bases from J, the gap between germline ends came to 8 bases. The CDR3 protein is CASSLSENSYEQYF. The CDR3 DNA reads TGCGCCAGCAGCTTGTCAGAAAACTCCTACGAGCAGTACTTC.

The J gene is TRBJ1-1, the V gene TRBV11-2; no reliable D call. This CDR3 is built from 13 residues. Trimming stripped 4 bases from V and 3 bases from J, with 9 bases between. Germline lookup yields CDR1 SGHAT and CDR2 FQNNGV. Written as DNA, the CDR3 is TGTGCCAGCAGCTCCCCGAGATACACTGAAGCTTTCTTT. Its protein is CASSSPRYTEAFF.

The chain recombines TRBV6-4 with TRBJ2-2, with TRBD2 identical over 10 bases. The CDR3 has 15 amino acids. The germline V gene has CDR1 MRHNA and CDR2 SNTAGT. Germline trimming cut 8 bases from V and 2 bases from J; bases unmatched to any gene: 5. CDR3: CASRSGGGNTGELFF. The CDR3 DNA follows: TGTGCCAGCCGGAGCGGGGGGGGCAACACCGGGGAGCTGTTTTTT.

The sample holds one count of this clone. The chain combines TRBV20-1 with TRBJ2-5; TRBD2 might be the D (6 bases). The CDR3 runs to 11 residues. The V gene's germline CDR1 is DFQATT and CDR2 SNEGSKA (reference sequence). The V end was cut by 8 bases, the J end by 7 bases, with 14 bases between. In DNA, the CDR3 is TGCAGTTTGGAGGGCCCAGGGACCCAGTACTTC. This sequence encodes CSLEGPGTQYF.

This rearrangement joins TRBV20-1 to TRBJ1-1; D call uncertain. V was pared by 6 bases and J by 7 bases, with 12 bases between. This CDR3 is 11 amino acids long. Germline-derived CDR1 and CDR2 are DFQATT and SNEGSKA (reference sequence). The CDR3 nucleotides are TGCAGTGCCCCCCGTTCGGGTGAAGCTTTCTTT. It encodes CSAPRSGEAFF.

This rearrangement joins TRBV27 to TRBJ1-1; weak D call: TRBD1 (6 bases). Trimming shortened V by 3 bases and J by 6 bases, and 14 bases separated the two germline ends. The germline V gene has CDR1 MNHEY and CDR2 SMNVEV (reference sequence). The length of the CDR3 is 14 residues. The CDR3 loop is CASSFNRVEPEAFF. The CDR3 nucleotides are TGTGCCAGCAGTTTTAACAGGGTGGAACCTGAAGCTTTCTTT.

The chain employs TRBV27 and TRBJ2-5; perhaps TRBD1 as D (5 bases). Trimming left V 5 bases short and J 5 bases short, with 12 bases between. CDR1 and CDR2 (germline): MNHEY, SMNVEV (reference sequence). The CDR3 consists of 13 residues. The CDR3, as DNA: TGTGCCAGCAGTCGCCGGGCAGGGGAGACCCAGTACTTC. This sequence encodes CASSRRAGETQYF.

This chain links TRBV19 with TRBJ2-2; the match to TRBD2 covers 12 bases. The CDR3 has 17 amino acids. V gave up 4 bases and J gave up 3 bases; unmatched junction bases: 6. CDR1 is LNHDA and CDR2 is SQIVND in the germline V gene (reference sequence). This CDR3 reads CASSTLAGGPDTGELFF. CDR3 nucleotide sequence: TGTGCCAGTAGTACCCTAGCGGGAGGGCCGGACACCGGGGAGCTGTTTTTT. The complete variable domain, with remaining parts taken from reference TRBV19 and TRBJ2-2, reads DGGITQSPKYLFRKEGQNVTLSCEQNLNHDAMYWYRQDPGQGLRLIYYSQIVNDFQKGDIAEGYSVSREKKESFPLTVTSAQKNPTAFYLCASSTLAGGPDTGELFFGEGSRLTVL.

This chain links TRBV9 with TRBJ1-3; 7 bases are a match to TRBD1. This CDR3 is built from 16 residues. The trim removed 3 bases at V and 0 bases at J, leaving 6 bases unmatched. Germline V gene data show CDR1 as SGDLS and CDR2 as YYNGEE. DNA for the CDR3: TGTGCCAGCAGCGCGGGGGACAGTAGCTCTGGAAACACCATATATTTT. This gives the protein CASSAGDSSSGNTIYF.